This TCR beta chain was identified in a study of OX40 agonist ivuxolimab in advanced cancers. Across the whole study: An agonistic anti-OX40 (CD134) antibody, ivuxolimab, was used to treat the patients. Partial responses were observed in three patients, of whom one had hepatocellular carcinoma and two had cutaneous melanoma. Those treated in dose escalation had hepatocellular carcinoma, melanoma, renal cell cancer or head and neck cancer.

The CDR3 runs 16 residues. Losses at the gene ends were 0 bases for V and 1 base for J; bases not matched to a gene: 4. Germline CDR1 is MGHRA and CDR2 is YSYEKL. No patient had autoimmune disease or received systemic immunosuppression. Clones were sequenced by immunoSEQ multiplex PCR, and TCRdb holds only the in-frame ones, with some missing. The table has tens of thousands of clones, around 83% seen once. This receptor was identified in an adult with an advanced solid tumor such as melanoma, head and neck, liver or kidney cancer. Sequenced material: CD4+ or CD8+ T cells sorted from blood, taken in a trial of the OX40 agonist ivuxolimab. The rearrangement uses TRBV4-1 and TRBJ1-1; 8 bases agree with TRBD1. CDR3 DNA: TGCGCCAGCAGCCAAGAGGGACAGGCACAGAACACTGAAGCTTTCTTT. It is translated as CASSQEGQAQNTEAFF.